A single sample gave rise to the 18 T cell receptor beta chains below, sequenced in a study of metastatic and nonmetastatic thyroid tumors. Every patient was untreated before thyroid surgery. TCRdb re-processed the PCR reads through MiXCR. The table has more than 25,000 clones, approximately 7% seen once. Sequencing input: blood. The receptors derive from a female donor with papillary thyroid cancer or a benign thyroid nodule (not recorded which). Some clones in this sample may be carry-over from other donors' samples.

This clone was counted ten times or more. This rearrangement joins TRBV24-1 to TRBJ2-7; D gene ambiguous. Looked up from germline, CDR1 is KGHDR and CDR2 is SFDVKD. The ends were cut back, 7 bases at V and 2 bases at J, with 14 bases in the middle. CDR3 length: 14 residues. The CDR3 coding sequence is TGTGCCACCAGAGAAGGCGTCCCCCCCTACGAGCAGTACTTC. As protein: CATREGVPPYEQYF.

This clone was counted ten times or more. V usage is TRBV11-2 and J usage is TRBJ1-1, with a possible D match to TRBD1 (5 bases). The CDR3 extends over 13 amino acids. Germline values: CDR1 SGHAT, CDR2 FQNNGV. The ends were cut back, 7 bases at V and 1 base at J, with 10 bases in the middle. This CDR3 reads CASTQARNTEAFF. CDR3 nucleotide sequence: TGTGCCAGCACACAGGCCAGGAACACTGAAGCTTTCTTT.

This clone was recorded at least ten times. In DNA form, the CDR3 reads TGTGCCAGCAAGGGACAGGTAAATCAGCCCCAGCATTTT. Its translation: CASKGQVNQPQHF. V usage is TRBV2 and J usage is TRBJ1-5; 8 nucleotides agree with TRBD1. Germline-derived CDR1 and CDR2 are SNHLY and FYNNEI. The length of the CDR3 is 13 residues. V trimming: 7 bases; J trimming: 4 bases; junction bases outside the gene matches: 3.

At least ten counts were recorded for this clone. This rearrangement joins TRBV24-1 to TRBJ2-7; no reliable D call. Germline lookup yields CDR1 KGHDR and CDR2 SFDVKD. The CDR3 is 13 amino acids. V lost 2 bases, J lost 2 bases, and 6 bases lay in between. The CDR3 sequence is CATSDSRAYEQYF. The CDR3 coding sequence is TGTGCCACCAGTGATTCCCGGGCCTACGAGCAGTACTTC.

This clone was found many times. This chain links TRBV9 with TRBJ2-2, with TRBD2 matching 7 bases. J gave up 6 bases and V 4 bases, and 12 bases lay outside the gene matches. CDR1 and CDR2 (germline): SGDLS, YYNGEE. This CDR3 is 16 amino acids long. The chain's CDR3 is CASSLRLAVGAGELFF. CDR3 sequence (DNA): TGTGCCAGCAGCTTAAGGCTAGCGGTGGGGGCCGGGGAGCTGTTTTTT.

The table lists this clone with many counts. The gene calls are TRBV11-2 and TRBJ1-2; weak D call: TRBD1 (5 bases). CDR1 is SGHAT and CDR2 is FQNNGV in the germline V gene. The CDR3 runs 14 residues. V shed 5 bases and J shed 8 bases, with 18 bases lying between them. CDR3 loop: CASSPRQLYGGYTF. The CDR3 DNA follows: TGTGCCAGCAGCCCCCGACAGTTGTACGGCGGCTACACCTTC.

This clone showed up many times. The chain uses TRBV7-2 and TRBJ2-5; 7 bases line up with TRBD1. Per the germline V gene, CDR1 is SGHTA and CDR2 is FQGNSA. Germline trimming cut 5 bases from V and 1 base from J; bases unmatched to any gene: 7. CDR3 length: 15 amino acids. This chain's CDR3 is CASSDWGTVQETQYF. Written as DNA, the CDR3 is TGTGCCAGCAGCGACTGGGGGACAGTCCAAGAGACCCAGTACTTC.

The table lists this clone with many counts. The CDR3 here is CASSRGQLQMNTEAFF. The CDR3 DNA sequence: TGTGCCAGCAGTCGCGGACAGCTCCAAATGAACACTGAAGCTTTCTTT. The V call is TRBV7-9, the J call TRBJ1-1, with D possibly TRBD1 on 6 matching bases. Germline CDR1 reads SEHNR; CDR2 reads FQNEAQ (reference sequence). V lost 6 bases and J 0 bases, leaving 17 bases between the germline ends. The CDR3 contains 16 residues.

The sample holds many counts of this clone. CDR3 nucleotide sequence: TGTGCTAGTGGTTTGTGGGGAACCAATGAGCAGTTCTTC. This gives the protein CASGLWGTNEQFF. This sequence joins TRBV12-5 and TRBJ2-1; D not certain. Germline assignment: CDR1 LGHNT and CDR2 FRNRAP. V was trimmed by 2 bases and J by 6 bases, leaving 8 bases between them. The CDR3 extends over 13 amino acids.

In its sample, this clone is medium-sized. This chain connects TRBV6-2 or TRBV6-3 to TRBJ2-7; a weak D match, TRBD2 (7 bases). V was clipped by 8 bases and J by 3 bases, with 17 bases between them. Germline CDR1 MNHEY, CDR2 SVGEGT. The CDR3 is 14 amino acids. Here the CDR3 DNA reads TGTGCCAGCGGCGGCTTAGGGGGGGACTACGAGCAGTACTTC. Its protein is CASGGLGGDYEQYF.

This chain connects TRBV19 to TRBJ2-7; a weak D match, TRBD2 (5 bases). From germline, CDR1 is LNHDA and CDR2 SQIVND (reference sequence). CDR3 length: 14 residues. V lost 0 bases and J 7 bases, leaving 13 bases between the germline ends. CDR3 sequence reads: CASSIDSDYGEQYF. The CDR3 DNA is TGTGCCAGTAGTATAGATAGCGACTACGGTGAGCAGTACTTC.

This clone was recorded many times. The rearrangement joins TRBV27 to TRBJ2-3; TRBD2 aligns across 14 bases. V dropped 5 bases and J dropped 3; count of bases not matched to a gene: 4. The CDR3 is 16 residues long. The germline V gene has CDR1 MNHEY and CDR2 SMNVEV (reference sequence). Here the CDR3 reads CASSARLAGGTDTQYF. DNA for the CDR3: TGTGCCAGCAGTGCGAGACTAGCGGGAGGGACAGATACGCAGTATTTT.

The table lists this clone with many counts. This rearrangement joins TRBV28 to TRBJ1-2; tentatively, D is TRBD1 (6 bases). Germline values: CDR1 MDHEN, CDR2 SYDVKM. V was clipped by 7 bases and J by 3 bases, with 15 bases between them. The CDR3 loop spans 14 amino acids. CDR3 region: CASTSQGPDYGYTF. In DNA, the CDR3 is TGTGCCAGCACCTCACAGGGACCGGACTATGGCTACACCTTC.

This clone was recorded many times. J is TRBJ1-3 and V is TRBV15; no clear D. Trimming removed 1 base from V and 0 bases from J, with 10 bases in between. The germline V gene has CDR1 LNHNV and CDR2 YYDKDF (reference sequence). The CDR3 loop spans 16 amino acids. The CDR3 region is CATSRGAAVSGNTIYF. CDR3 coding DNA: TGTGCCACCAGCAGAGGGGCGGCAGTCTCTGGAAACACCATATATTTT.

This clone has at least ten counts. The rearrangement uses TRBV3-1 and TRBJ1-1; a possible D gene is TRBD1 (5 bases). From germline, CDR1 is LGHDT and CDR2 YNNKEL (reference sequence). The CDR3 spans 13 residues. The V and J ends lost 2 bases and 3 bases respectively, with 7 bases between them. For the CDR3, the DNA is TGTGCCAGCAGCCAACAGGGAGACACTGAAGCTTTCTTT. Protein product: CASSQQGDTEAFF.

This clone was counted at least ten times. CDR3 in amino acids: CSVVTAGSGNTIYF. CDR3 sequence (DNA): TGCAGCGTTGTGACAGCCGGCTCTGGAAACACCATATATTTT. This chain uses TRBV29-1 with TRBJ1-3, with D possibly TRBD1 on 5 matching bases. The CDR3 totals 14 residues. Germline CDR1 reads SQVTM; CDR2 reads ANQGSEA. Trimming pared 4 bases from V and 0 bases from J, leaving 10 bases between.

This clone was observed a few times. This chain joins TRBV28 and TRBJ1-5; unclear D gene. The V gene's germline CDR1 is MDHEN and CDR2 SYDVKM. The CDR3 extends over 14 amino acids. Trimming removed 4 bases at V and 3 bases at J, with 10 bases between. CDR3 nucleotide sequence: TGTGCCAGCAGTTCTGGAGGCAACAATCAGCCCCAGCATTTT. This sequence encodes CASSSGGNNQPQHF.

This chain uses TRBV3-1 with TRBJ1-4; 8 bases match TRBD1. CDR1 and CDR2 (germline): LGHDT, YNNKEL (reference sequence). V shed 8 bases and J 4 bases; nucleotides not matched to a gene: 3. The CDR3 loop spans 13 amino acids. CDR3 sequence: CASAGQVNEKLFF. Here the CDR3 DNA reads TGTGCCAGCGCGGGACAGGTTAATGAAAAACTGTTTTTT.